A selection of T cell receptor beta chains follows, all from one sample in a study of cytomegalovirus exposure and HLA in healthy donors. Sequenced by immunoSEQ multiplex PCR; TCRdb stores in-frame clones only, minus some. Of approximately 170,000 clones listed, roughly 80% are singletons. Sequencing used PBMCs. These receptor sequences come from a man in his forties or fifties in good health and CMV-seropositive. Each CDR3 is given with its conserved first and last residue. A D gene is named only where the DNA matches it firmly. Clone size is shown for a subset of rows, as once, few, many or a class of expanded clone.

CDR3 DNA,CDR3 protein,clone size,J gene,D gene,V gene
TGTGCCAGCGGGTGGCGACAGGCCAGCAATCAGCCCCAGCATTTT,CASGWRQASNQPQHF,NA,TRBJ1-5,NA,TRBV27
TGCGCCAGCAGCCTCGGACGGGAGCAAGAGACCCAGTACTTC,CASSLGREQETQYF,NA,TRBJ2-5,NA,TRBV4-1
TGTGCCAGCTCACCACCGGCTGGACAGGCTGATGCACAGTACTTC,CASSPPAGQADAQYF,NA,TRBJ2-7,TRBD1,TRBV18
TGCGCCAGCAGCTTGGAACTAGCGGGAGTCGGTGAGCAGTTCTTC,CASSLELAGVGEQFF,NA,TRBJ2-1,TRBD2,TRBV5-1
TGTGCCAGCAGTGCCAACAGGGCGGGCACTGAAGCTTTCTTT,CASSANRAGTEAFF,NA,TRBJ1-1,NA,TRBV6-5
TGTGCCAGTAGTATAGGCTCGACTAGCGGACAAGAGACCCAGTACTTC,CASSIGSTSGQETQYF,once,TRBJ2-5,TRBD2,TRBV19
TGCGCCAGCAGCCCCCGTGCAGGGTATAGCAATCAGCCCCAGCATTTT,CASSPRAGYSNQPQHF,NA,TRBJ1-5,NA,TRBV4-3
TGCAGCGTTGAAGAGGAGGGCTACGAGCAGTACTTC,CSVEEEGYEQYF,NA,TRBJ2-7,NA,TRBV29-1
TGTGCCAGTAGCCCCAGGGTGATTACGGAGACCCAGTACTTC,CASSPRVITETQYF,once,TRBJ2-5,NA,TRBV19
TGTGCCAGCTCACCACGAATAACTAGCGGGGGGGCCCCGCCAGATACGCAGTATTTT,CASSPRITSGGAPPDTQYF,NA,TRBJ2-3,TRBD2,TRBV18
TGTGCCAGCAGCCTCGACCCGTCGGGGGAGCAGTACTTC,CASSLDPSGEQYF,NA,TRBJ2-7,NA,TRBV7-3
TGTGCCAGCAGCTTAGGTGTCGACACTGAAGCTTTCTTT,CASSLGVDTEAFF,NA,TRBJ1-1,NA,TRBV11-3
TGTGCCAGCAGGGGCGACGGAAATCAGCCCCAGCATTTT,CASRGDGNQPQHF,once,TRBJ1-5,NA,TRBV2
TGTGCCAGCCAAAGGGGTGGGACTGAAGCTTTCTTT,CASQRGGTEAFF,NA,TRBJ1-1,NA,TRBV18
TGTGCCAGCAGCCCGCGAACCGAAGCTTTCTTT,CASSPRTEAFF,NA,TRBJ1-1,NA,TRBV9
TGTGCGGGGGCCCGATGGGGGACTGAAGCTTTCTTT,CAGARWGTEAFF,NA,TRBJ1-1,NA,TRBV30
TGCGCCAGCAGCTTGGCGGGCAGGGTAGATACGCAGTATTTT,CASSLAGRVDTQYF,NA,TRBJ2-3,NA,TRBV5-1
TGCGCCAGCAGCTTACAGGGCCCAGATACGCAGTATTTT,CASSLQGPDTQYF,once,TRBJ2-3,NA,TRBV5-1
TGCAGCGGCACAACAAGCACCGGGACTAGTAATTTCTTC,CSGTTSTGTSNFF,NA,TRBJ2-1,TRBD2,TRBV29-1
TGCAGCGTTGCCGGACAGGGGGGCCAATCTAACTATGGCTACACCTTC,CSVAGQGGQSNYGYTF,NA,TRBJ1-2,TRBD1,TRBV29-1
TGTGCCAGCAGCGTAGATAGCCCAAACTCCTACAATGAGCAGTTCTTC,CASSVDSPNSYNEQFF,NA,TRBJ2-1,NA,TRBV9
TGTGCCAGCAGTTTGGGTTTGGGTCGGGACTCCGCTCGCTTCTACGAGCAGTACTTC,CASSLGLGRDSARFYEQYF,few,TRBJ2-7,NA,TRBV28
TGTGCCACCCAGGGGGGTAGCGGGGGCCCTAGCTCCTACAATGAGCAGTTCTTC,CATQGGSGGPSSYNEQFF,NA,TRBJ2-1,TRBD2,TRBV28
TGTGCCAGCAGTGAACCCGGGACAGGGATAGAGACCCAGTACTTC,CASSEPGTGIETQYF,NA,TRBJ2-5,TRBD1,TRBV6-1
TGTGCCAGCAGCTTGGGCTCCCCGAGGGATGTGCAGTACTTC,CASSLGSPRDVQYF,NA,TRBJ2-7,NA,TRBV7-3
TGCAGCGTTGACTCGGGGAACACCATATATTTT,CSVDSGNTIYF,NA,TRBJ1-3,NA,TRBV29-1
TGTGCCAGCAGTGAGACAGGTAGAACAGATACGCAGTATTTT,CASSETGRTDTQYF,NA,TRBJ2-3,NA,TRBV28
TGCGCCAGCAGCCGCGGCAGGGCTGGTGAGACCCAGTACTTC,CASSRGRAGETQYF,few,TRBJ2-5,NA,TRBV4-1
TGCGCCAGCAGCACTGGGGACAGGGGTACTGAAGCTTTCTTT,CASSTGDRGTEAFF,NA,TRBJ1-1,TRBD1,TRBV5-1
TGTGCCAGCAGCTTACTGGACAAGGGACTTTACAATGAGCAGTTCTTC,CASSLLDKGLYNEQFF,NA,TRBJ2-1,NA,TRBV7-9
TGTGCCAGCAGTCCAACAGCGGGTCACTCTGGAAACACCATATATTTT,CASSPTAGHSGNTIYF,NA,TRBJ1-3,NA,TRBV27
TGTGCCAGCAGCCCTAGATATGCGGGCAGCTATGGCTACACCTTC,CASSPRYAGSYGYTF,NA,TRBJ1-2,NA,TRBV7-9
TGCGCCAGCAGTCCTGACTTAAGCTCACCCCTCCACTTT,CASSPDLSSPLHF,NA,TRBJ1-6,NA,TRBV10-1
TGTGCCAGCCACGGGGGACAGGGGCTCTATGGCTACACCTTC,CASHGGQGLYGYTF,NA,TRBJ1-2,TRBD1,TRBV28
TGTGCCAGCAGTCGGGACAGGCGGACCGGCTACACCTTC,CASSRDRRTGYTF,NA,TRBJ1-2,TRBD1,TRBV27
TGTGCCAGCAGTGGAACAGGGGGCACTAATGAAAAACTGTTTTTT,CASSGTGGTNEKLFF,NA,TRBJ1-4,TRBD1,TRBV6-1
TGTGCCAGCGACACCGGGGGGCGGGGGGACATGGAGACCCAGTACTTC,CASDTGGRGDMETQYF,NA,TRBJ2-5,TRBD2,TRBV11-2
TGTGCCAGCAGCCATAGACACCGACAGGGAGAAGGGGGCACTGAAGCTTTCTTT,CASSHRHRQGEGGTEAFF,NA,TRBJ1-1,TRBD1,TRBV14
TGTGCCAGCTCACCTCGACAGGGAGCGAACACTGAAGCTTTCTTT,CASSPRQGANTEAFF,NA,TRBJ1-1,TRBD1,TRBV18
TGCGCCAGCAGCCAAGCAAGGGCTAGCGGTGACTACAATGAGCAGTTCTTC,CASSQARASGDYNEQFF,NA,TRBJ2-1,TRBD2,TRBV4-1